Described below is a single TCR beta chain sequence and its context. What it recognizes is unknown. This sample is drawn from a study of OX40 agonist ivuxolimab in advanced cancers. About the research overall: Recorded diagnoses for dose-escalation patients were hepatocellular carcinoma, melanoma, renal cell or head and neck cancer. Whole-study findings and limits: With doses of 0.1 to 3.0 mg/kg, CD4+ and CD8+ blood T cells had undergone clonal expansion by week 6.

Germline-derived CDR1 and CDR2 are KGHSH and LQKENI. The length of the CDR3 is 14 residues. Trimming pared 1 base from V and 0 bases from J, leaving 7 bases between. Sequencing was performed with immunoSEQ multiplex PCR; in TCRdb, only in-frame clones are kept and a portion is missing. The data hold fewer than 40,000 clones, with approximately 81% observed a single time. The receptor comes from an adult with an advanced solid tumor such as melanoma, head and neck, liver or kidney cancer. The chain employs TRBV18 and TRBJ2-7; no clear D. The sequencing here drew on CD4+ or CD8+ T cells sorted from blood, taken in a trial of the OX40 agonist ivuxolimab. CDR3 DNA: TGTGCCAGCTCACCACAGGGAAGCTCCTACGAGCAGTACTTC. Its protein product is CASSPQGSSYEQYF. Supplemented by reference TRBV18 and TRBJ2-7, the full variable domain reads NAGVMQNPRHLVRRRGQEARLRCSPMKGHSHVYWYRQLPEEGLKFMVYLQKENIIDESGMPKERFSAEFPKEGPSILRIQQVVRGDSAAYFCASSPQGSSYEQYFGPGTRLTVT.